This TCR beta chain comes out of a study of early stage breast cancer tumors. About the research overall: Seven or eight ER+/PR+/HER2- tumors were invasive ductal; a few were invasive lobular.

Study-wide results and caveats: Bulk DNA sequencing of unsorted cells missed chain pairing and markers. Tumors had approximately 2.5-fold higher T cell density and higher clonality than adjacent normal breast tissue. Most shared enriched TCRB sequences were commonly generated ones.

In this sample, this clone turned up a few times. Its specificity is not known. Repertoires were generated with immunoSEQ multiplex PCR, while TCRdb's copy carries only in-frame clones and drops some. The data contain approximately 19,000 clones, about 70% of them singletons. Looked up from germline, CDR1 is MNHEY and CDR2 is SVGAGI. V lost 6 bases and J lost 1; bases outside the gene matches: 5. The CDR3 sequence is 14 residues long. J is TRBJ1-1 and V is TRBV6-5; 7 bases fit TRBD1. The sequenced material came from blood. The receptor's source is a person in their sixties with breast cancer. The CDR3 DNA reads TGTGCCAGCAGAGCAGGGGGGACGAACACTGAAGCTTTCTTT. It codes for CASRAGGTNTEAFF.